This is a list of T cell receptor beta chains from one sample in a study of T cells after yellow fever vaccination. TCRdb called the 5' RACE reads again in MiXCR, with one record for every CDR3 protein. This table has some 120,000 distinct CDR3 sequences, over 12% appearing once. Material: CD8+ T cells sorted from PBMCs, obtained 5 days after the yellow fever booster vaccination. Receptors originate from a man aged 18-30 years who received the YFV17D yellow fever vaccine. Each CDR3 is given with its conserved first and last residue. The D gene is left open where the match is weak. Size values are once, few and many counts, or a class for expanded clones, and some rows have none.

size	V	D	J	DNA	CDR3
-	TRBV7-6	-	TRBJ2-3	TGTGCCAGCAGCACTGGTCGGGTGGCAGATACGCAGTATTTT	CASSTGRVADTQYF
few	TRBV7-2	-	TRBJ1-2	TGTGCCAGCAGTCTTTGGGGGAGAGGCTACACCTTC	CASSLWGRGYTF
-	TRBV28	TRBD1	TRBJ1-6	TGTGCCAGCAGTCCACTCCCGGGACAGGGGGTTTTTAATTCACCCCTCCACTTT	CASSPLPGQGVFNSPLHF
-	TRBV12-3/TRBV12-4	-	TRBJ2-3	TGTGCCAGCAGAGCCGGACGGAGCACAGATACGCAGTATTTT	CASRAGRSTDTQYF
few	TRBV29-1	TRBD1	TRBJ1-2	TGCAGCGTCGGACAGGGGATGAGTGGCTACACCTTC	CSVGQGMSGYTF
-	TRBV10-3	TRBD1	TRBJ1-6	TGTGCCACTGGGACAGGGGGAGAAAATTCACCCCTCCACTTT	CATGTGGENSPLHF
-	TRBV6-2/TRBV6-3	-	TRBJ2-3	TGTGCCAGCAGCCCGAGGGAGCAGGATACGCAGTATTTT	CASSPREQDTQYF
-	TRBV11-2	-	TRBJ2-7	TGTGCCAGCAGCTTAGATCCGGGAACTTACGAGCAGTACTTC	CASSLDPGTYEQYF
-	TRBV9	TRBD1	TRBJ2-2	TGTGCCAGCAGCGTAGTTCCAGGGGGACCCGGGGAGCTGTTTTTT	CASSVVPGGPGELFF
-	TRBV12-3/TRBV12-4	TRBD1	TRBJ1-5	TGTGCCAGCAGAGAGACAGGGGAAAATAGCAATCAGCCCCAGCATTTT	CASRETGENSNQPQHF
-	TRBV11-1	-	TRBJ1-1	TGTGCCAGCAGCTTAGCAGGGGAGATGAGCACTGAAGCTTTCTTT	CASSLAGEMSTEAFF
-	TRBV5-1	-	TRBJ1-2	TGCGCCAGCAGCCTGGAGGGATTGCACTACTATGGCTACACCTTC	CASSLEGLHYYGYTF
-	TRBV24-1	-	TRBJ1-5	TGTGCCACCAGTGGGGGAGCTTCTCAGCCCCAGCATTTT	CATSGGASQPQHF
-	TRBV10-3	-	TRBJ2-7	TGTGCCATCAGTGAGCCCGCAGGCTTAGGGTCCTACGAGCAGTACTTC	CAISEPAGLGSYEQYF
few	TRBV29-1	TRBD2	TRBJ2-2	TGCAGCGTTCCTAGCGGAGCGAACACCGGGGAGCTGTTTTTT	CSVPSGANTGELFF
-	TRBV9	-	TRBJ1-1	TGTGCCAGCAGCGTAAGCCAGGGGAACACTGAAGCTTTCTTT	CASSVSQGNTEAFF
few	TRBV4-1	TRBD2	TRBJ2-5	TGCGCCAGCAGCCAAACATCGACTAGCGGGCAAGAGACCCAGTACTTC	CASSQTSTSGQETQYF
-	TRBV7-2	-	TRBJ2-7	TGTGCCAGCAGCAATCCGGGACCGGGTAGCTGGGGTAGCTCCACGATCGATTACGAGCAGTACTTC	CASSNPGPGSWGSSTIDYEQYF
many	TRBV4-1	-	TRBJ2-2	TGCGCCAGCAGCCAAGAAATAGGGAACACCGGGGAGCTGTTTTTT	CASSQEIGNTGELFF
many	TRBV5-5	-	TRBJ1-1	TGTGCCAGCAGCTTATCGGCAATGAACACTGAAGCTTTCTTT	CASSLSAMNTEAFF
many	TRBV20-1	-	TRBJ2-2	TGCAGTGCTAGATTGGGGACCTACACCGGGGAGCTGTTTTTT	CSARLGTYTGELFF
many	TRBV20-1	-	TRBJ2-1	TGCAGTGCTAGTAGTTGGAGCTCCTACAATGAGCAGTTCTTC	CSASSWSSYNEQFF
-	TRBV5-6	TRBD1	TRBJ2-7	TGTGCCAGCACCGACAGGGGGTACGAGCAGTACTTC	CASTDRGYEQYF
few	TRBV6-5	-	TRBJ1-5	TGTGCCAGCAGTTACTCGAGGGCTCCCAACCAGCCCCAGCATTTT	CASSYSRAPNQPQHF
many	TRBV6-4	TRBD1	TRBJ2-2	TGTGCCAGCAGTGACTCGACAGGGGGCGGGGAGCTGTTTTTT	CASSDSTGGGELFF
-	TRBV27	-	TRBJ2-7	TGTGCCAGCAGTTTATCGGCCAGGGGGGCTAACGAGCAGTACTTC	CASSLSARGANEQYF
-	TRBV12-3/TRBV12-4	-	TRBJ2-1	TGTGCCAGCAGCGAGCCTACAGGGATAGACAATGAGCAGTTCTTC	CASSEPTGIDNEQFF
few	TRBV29-1	-	TRBJ1-2	TGCAGCGTTCCTATAGGTTCGCCTGATGGCTACACCTTC	CSVPIGSPDGYTF
few	TRBV11-2	-	TRBJ2-5	TGTGCCAGCAGCTTAGCCCTTAGGGGCGCAGAGACCCAGTACTTC	CASSLALRGAETQYF
-	TRBV29-1	-	TRBJ1-2	TGCAGCGTTGAAACAGGGACCTATGGCTACACCTTC	CSVETGTYGYTF
-	TRBV7-3	-	TRBJ2-7	TGTGCCAGCAGCTTGGCCCACCGCTCCGAGCAGTACTTC	CASSLAHRSEQYF
few	TRBV12-3/TRBV12-4	-	TRBJ1-1	TGTGCCAGCAGCTACTCACCGAACACTGAAGCTTTCTTT	CASSYSPNTEAFF
few	TRBV4-1	-	TRBJ1-5	TGCGCCAGCAGCCCAAGACAAGGGAGCGGCAATCAGCCCCAGCATTTT	CASSPRQGSGNQPQHF
-	TRBV5-6	-	TRBJ2-5	TGTGCCAGCAGCTTTAGGGCAGAAAACAAGTACCAAGAGACCCAGTACTTC	CASSFRAENKYQETQYF
few	TRBV5-5	TRBD1	TRBJ2-7	TGTGCCAGCAGTCGGGACAGGGAGTACGAGCAGTACTTC	CASSRDREYEQYF
-	TRBV5-5	-	TRBJ2-3	TGTGCCAGCAGCTTGGGTGTAGATACGCAGTATTTT	CASSLGVDTQYF
few	TRBV30	-	TRBJ2-7	TGTGCCTGGAGTCAGGGCGGCTCCTACGAGCAGTACTTC	CAWSQGGSYEQYF
few	TRBV6-1	-	TRBJ2-1	TGTGCCAGCAGGGAGGGGTTTAGGAATGAGCAGTTCTTC	CASREGFRNEQFF
few	TRBV12-3/TRBV12-4	-	TRBJ2-7	TGTGCCAGCAGTTGGGACACAGCCTACGAGCAGTACTTC	CASSWDTAYEQYF
few	TRBV4-1	-	TRBJ1-5	TGCGCCAGCAGTCCGGCAGGAAGCAATCAGCCCCAGCATTTT	CASSPAGSNQPQHF
many	TRBV27	-	TRBJ2-1	TGTGCCAGCAGTCGAAGGGGACCCCTCTACAATGAGCAGTTCTTC	CASSRRGPLYNEQFF
-	TRBV29-1	-	TRBJ2-1	TGCAGCGTCCTACTCATGGGGGCCAATGAGCAGTTCTTC	CSVLLMGANEQFF
few	TRBV4-2	-	TRBJ1-2	TGTGCCAGCAGCCAAACAAAGACAGCGAACTATGGCTACACCTTC	CASSQTKTANYGYTF
many	TRBV7-9	-	TRBJ2-7	TGTGCCAGCAGCTTACGGGGCTACGAGCAGTACTTC	CASSLRGYEQYF
few	TRBV5-1	TRBD1	TRBJ1-3	TGCGCCAGCAGCGCCAGGGGGACTGGAAACACCATATATTTT	CASSARGTGNTIYF
-	TRBV4-1	TRBD2	TRBJ2-1	TGCGCCAGCAGTTCGACTCGGCGGGGGGGCTACAATGAGCAGTTCTTC	CASSSTRRGGYNEQFF
-	TRBV13	-	TRBJ2-4	TGTGCCAGCAGCTTAGGAGGGGGAGCCAAAAACATTCAGTACTTC	CASSLGGGAKNIQYF
-	TRBV10-3	TRBD1	TRBJ1-5	TGTGCCATCAGTGATTTGGGACAGGGGAGCAATCAGCCCCAGCATTTT	CAISDLGQGSNQPQHF
-	TRBV10-3	-	TRBJ1-5	TGTGCCATCAGTGATCCCCCGTCCGGGATCGAGCAGCCCCAGCATTTT	CAISDPPSGIEQPQHF
few	TRBV7-2	TRBD1	TRBJ2-1	TGTGCCAGCAGCTGGGGGACAGGGTTCGCCAATGAGCAGTTCTTC	CASSWGTGFANEQFF
-	TRBV7-9	-	TRBJ2-2	TGTGCCAGCAGCTCAACGACAGGATCCGGGGAGCTGTTTTTT	CASSSTTGSGELFF
-	TRBV3-1	TRBD2	TRBJ2-7	TGTGCCAGCAGCCCTGGTAGCGGGGGGTACTACGAGCAGTACTTC	CASSPGSGGYYEQYF
-	TRBV4-3	-	TRBJ2-7	TGCGCCAGCAGCCAAGAGGCTATCGGGTTTCCTCTAAAGGCCAAGCAGTACTTC	CASSQEAIGFPLKAKQYF
-	TRBV4-2	-	TRBJ2-1	TGTGCCAGCAGCCAACCCCGGGACAATGAGCAGTTCTTC	CASSQPRDNEQFF
-	TRBV7-2	TRBD2	TRBJ2-1	TGTGCCAGCAGCCCGCGGACTAGCGGGGGGATTCCTGGAAATGAGCAGTTCTTC	CASSPRTSGGIPGNEQFF
-	TRBV28	TRBD1	TRBJ1-5	TGTGCCAGCAACCGGGACAGGGACTATCAGCCCCAGCATTTT	CASNRDRDYQPQHF
few	TRBV6-2/TRBV6-3	-	TRBJ2-1	TGTGCCAGCAGCCCAATTTTCACCCGCTCCTACAATGAGCAGTTCTTC	CASSPIFTRSYNEQFF
many	TRBV4-2	-	TRBJ2-7	TGTGCCAGCAGCCAATCAGTTCTGGATCGGTACGAGCAGTACTTC	CASSQSVLDRYEQYF
-	TRBV4-1	TRBD2	TRBJ2-1	TGCGCCAGCACCTCGGTGGAGCGGGGGCTTCCCTACAATGAGCAGTTCTTC	CASTSVERGLPYNEQFF
-	TRBV4-3	-	TRBJ2-2	TGCGCCAGCAGCCAAGAAATCTCGGGGTCCGGGGAGCTGTTTTTT	CASSQEISGSGELFF